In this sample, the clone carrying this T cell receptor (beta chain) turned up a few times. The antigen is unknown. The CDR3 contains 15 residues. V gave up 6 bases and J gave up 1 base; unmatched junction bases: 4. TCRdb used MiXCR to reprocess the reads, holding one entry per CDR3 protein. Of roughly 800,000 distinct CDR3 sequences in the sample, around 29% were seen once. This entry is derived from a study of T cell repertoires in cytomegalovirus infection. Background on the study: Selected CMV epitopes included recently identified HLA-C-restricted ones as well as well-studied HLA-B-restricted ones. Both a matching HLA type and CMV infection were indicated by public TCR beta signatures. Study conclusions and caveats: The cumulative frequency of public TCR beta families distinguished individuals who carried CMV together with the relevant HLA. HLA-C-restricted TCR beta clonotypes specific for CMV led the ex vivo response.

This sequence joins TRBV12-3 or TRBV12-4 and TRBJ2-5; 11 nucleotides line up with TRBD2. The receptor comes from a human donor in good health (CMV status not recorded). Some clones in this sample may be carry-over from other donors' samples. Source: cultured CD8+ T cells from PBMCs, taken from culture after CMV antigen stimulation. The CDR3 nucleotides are TGTGCCAGCAGGTCCCTAGCGGGGGGCCAAGAGACCCAGTACTTC. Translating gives CASRSLAGGQETQYF.